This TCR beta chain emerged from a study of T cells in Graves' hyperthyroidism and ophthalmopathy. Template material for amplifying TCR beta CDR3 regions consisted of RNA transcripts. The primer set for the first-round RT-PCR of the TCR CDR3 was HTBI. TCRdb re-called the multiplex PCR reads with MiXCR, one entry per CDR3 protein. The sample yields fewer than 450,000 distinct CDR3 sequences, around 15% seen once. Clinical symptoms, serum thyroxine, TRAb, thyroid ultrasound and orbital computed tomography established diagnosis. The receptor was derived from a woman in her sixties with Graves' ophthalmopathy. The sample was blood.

The CDR3 protein is CASSLDRITNTGELFF. The DNA of the CDR3 is TGTGCCAGCAGCTTAGATAGAATAACGAACACCGGGGAGCTGTTTTTT. The V call is TRBV7-2, the J call TRBJ2-2; D remains ambiguous. The V end was cut by 1 base, the J end by 0 bases, with 9 bases between. The V gene's germline CDR1 is SGHTA and CDR2 FQGNSA. This CDR3 spans 16 amino acids.